These 5 T cell receptor beta chains share one sample of origin, sequenced in a study of Graves' ophthalmopathy and Graves' hyperthyroidism. Beta-chain TCR CDR3 regions were amplified from RNA transcripts. RT-PCR was first run with HTBI primers, then multiplex PCR in a second round. TCRdb re-called the multiplex PCR reads with MiXCR, one entry per CDR3 protein. The sample has just over 600,000 distinct CDR3 sequences, 20% to 25% seen once. Sequenced sample: peripheral blood. The receptors were gathered from a woman under 30 with stable Graves' hyperthyroidism. Some clones in this sample may be carry-over from other donors' samples.

The sample holds many counts of this clonotype. J is TRBJ2-5 and V is TRBV5-1, with a weak D call TRBD2 (6 bases). Germline assignment: CDR1 SGHRS and CDR2 YFSETQ. This CDR3 is built from 15 residues. The V end was cut by 0 bases, the J end by 1 base, with 10 bases between. The CDR3 here is CASSLGREAQETQYF. CDR3 DNA sequence: TGCGCCAGCAGCTTGGGAAGGGAGGCCCAAGAGACCCAGTACTTC.

In its sample, this clonotype was seen a few times. V gene TRBV24-1 combines with J gene TRBJ2-5; 8 bases agree with TRBD1. The V gene end was trimmed by 4 bases and the J gene end by 5 bases; junction bases not matched to a gene: 11. Germline V gene lookup returns CDR1 KGHDR and CDR2 SFDVKD. The CDR3 runs 16 residues. The CDR3 sequence: CATSDSKQGVRETQYF. The CDR3, as DNA: TGTGCCACCAGTGACTCGAAACAGGGGGTGAGGGAGACCCAGTACTTC.

The chain employs TRBV15 and TRBJ2-5, with 8 bases lining up with TRBD2. The CDR3 is 15 residues long. Germline CDR1 and CDR2: LNHNV and YYDKDF (reference sequence). The ends lost 3 bases at V and 4 bases at J; junction bases unmatched: 7. The DNA for the CDR3 is TGTGCCACCAGCAGGGTGGGACTAGTTGCAGAGACCCAGTACTTC. Residues: CATSRVGLVAETQYF.

The chain carries TRBV7-2 and TRBJ2-5; 10 bases are a match to TRBD2. CDR1 and CDR2 (germline): SGHTA, FQGNSA. The CDR3 runs to 19 residues. J lost 2 bases, V lost 0 bases, and 12 bases had no gene match. DNA of the CDR3: TGTGCCAGCAGCTTAGCCCTAGCGGGAGCCTCAGGGCCTCAAGAGACCCAGTACTTC. Its translation is CASSLALAGASGPQETQYF.

This clonotype showed up many times. In nucleotides, the CDR3 is TGTGCCAGCAGCCCAATGGGGAGGGCCACTGAAGCTTTCTTT. Translation gives CASSPMGRATEAFF. The chain joins TRBV7-9 to TRBJ1-1; D is uncertain. Germline V gene data show CDR1 as SEHNR and CDR2 as FQNEAQ (reference sequence). Trimming left V 5 bases short and J 4 bases short, with 14 bases between. The CDR3 is made up of 14 amino acids.